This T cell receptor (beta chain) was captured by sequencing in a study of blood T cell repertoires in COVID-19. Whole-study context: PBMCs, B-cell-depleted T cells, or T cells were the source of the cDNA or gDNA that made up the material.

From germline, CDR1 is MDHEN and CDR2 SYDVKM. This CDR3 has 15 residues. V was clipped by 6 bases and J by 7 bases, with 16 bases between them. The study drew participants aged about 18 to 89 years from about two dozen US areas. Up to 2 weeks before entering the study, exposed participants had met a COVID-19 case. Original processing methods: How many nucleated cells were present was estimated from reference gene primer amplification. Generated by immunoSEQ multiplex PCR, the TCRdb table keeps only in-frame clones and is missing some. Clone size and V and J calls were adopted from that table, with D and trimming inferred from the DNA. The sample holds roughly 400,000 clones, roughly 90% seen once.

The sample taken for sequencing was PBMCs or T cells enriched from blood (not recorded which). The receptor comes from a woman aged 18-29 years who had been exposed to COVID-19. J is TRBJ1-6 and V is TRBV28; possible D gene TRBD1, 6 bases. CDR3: CASSEQGLVNSPLHF. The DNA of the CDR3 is TGTGCCAGCAGCGAGCAGGGGTTAGTAAATTCACCCCTCCACTTT.